The 29 T cell receptor beta chains in this list originate from one sample, sequenced in a study of shared clonotypes between healthy human individuals. The repertoire was sequenced with immunoSEQ multiplex PCR; TCRdb's copy has only in-frame clones and lacks some. The data hold about 380,000 clones, with around 96% observed a single time. The sample taken for sequencing was memory CD8+ T cells sorted from blood. Subset: CD45RO+ cells pooled with CCR7-negative TemRA cells. Source of these receptors: a man younger than 40 in good health.

The gene calls are TRBV10-1 and TRBJ2-7; D call uncertain. This CDR3 is 14 amino acids long. Trimming shortened V by 3 bases and J by 3 bases, and 12 bases separated the two germline ends. The V gene's germline CDR1 is WNHNN and CDR2 SYGVQD (reference sequence). This CDR3 is CASSERAINYEQYF. The CDR3 DNA follows: TGCGCCAGCAGTGAACGGGCTATCAACTACGAGCAGTACTTC.

The chain carries TRBV5-1 and TRBJ2-5, with D unclear. The CDR3 is made up of 12 amino acids. Germline V CDR1 and CDR2: SGHRS, YFSETQ. The V gene lost 2 bases and the J gene lost 7 bases, with 9 bases spanning the gap. DNA for the CDR3: TGCGCCAGCAGCTTACCATCGGGGACCCAGTACTTC. It is translated as CASSLPSGTQYF.

The J gene is TRBJ1-5, the V gene TRBV27, with a tentative D call TRBD1 (6 bases). Germline CDR1 is MNHEY and CDR2 is SMNVEV (reference sequence). This CDR3 spans 14 amino acids. The ends were cut back, 3 bases at V and 7 bases at J, with 13 bases in the middle. This CDR3 is CASSLEGGGQPQHF. CDR3 sequence (DNA): TGTGCCAGCAGTTTGGAGGGGGGGGGACAGCCCCAGCATTTT.

The chain is built from TRBV19 and TRBJ1-2; D unresolved. The CDR3 has 12 residues. Deletions cut 3 bases from V and 5 bases from J, with 7 bases between. Germline V lookup: CDR1 LNHDA, CDR2 SQIVND (reference sequence). This CDR3 reads CASSIRGYGYTF. For the CDR3, the DNA is TGTGCCAGTAGTATTCGGGGATATGGCTACACCTTC.

This clone was found once. The chain links TRBV19 to TRBJ2-4, with D tentatively TRBD2 (5 bases). The germline gives CDR1 LNHDA, CDR2 SQIVND (reference sequence). CDR3 size: 17 residues. The V gene lost 4 bases and the J gene lost 4 bases, with 20 bases spanning the gap. In nucleotides, the CDR3 is TGTGCCAGTAGTACACCAACCTTGAATACTAGAAAAAACATTCAGTACTTC. Protein product: CASSTPTLNTRKNIQYF.

J is TRBJ2-7 and V is TRBV4-1, with 12 positions matching TRBD2. The V gene end was trimmed by 0 bases and the J gene end by 0 bases; junction bases not matched to a gene: 9. CDR1 and CDR2 (germline): MGHRA, YSYEKL. The CDR3 is 19 amino acids. DNA for the CDR3: TGCGCCAGCAGCCAAGAGTCTGGGACTAGCGGGTCGTACTCCTACGAGCAGTACTTC. Translated, it gives CASSQESGTSGSYSYEQYF.

The CDR3: CASSLVDRSDEKLFF. For the CDR3, the DNA is TGTGCCAGCAGCTTAGTAGACAGGTCTGATGAAAAACTGTTTTTT. This sequence joins TRBV7-6 and TRBJ1-4; the D gene is possibly TRBD1 (6 bases). The CDR3 contains 15 residues. Germline CDR1 reads SGHVS; CDR2 reads FNYEAQ. Deletions cut 1 base from V and 6 bases from J, with 12 bases between.

The chain combines TRBV28 with TRBJ1-5, with no clear D. Looked up from germline, CDR1 is MDHEN and CDR2 is SYDVKM. The CDR3 runs 12 residues. V lost 6 bases and J lost 6, with 9 bases in between. CDR3 residues: CASSWRGQPQHF. Written as DNA, the CDR3 is TGTGCCAGCAGCTGGCGGGGTCAGCCCCAGCATTTT.

The V call is TRBV28, the J call TRBJ1-2, with a possible D match to TRBD1 (6 bases). This CDR3 region has 16 residues. Germline V lookup: CDR1 MDHEN, CDR2 SYDVKM. The V end was cut by 3 bases, the J end by 5 bases, with 19 bases between. CDR3: CASSFYQGVGGYGYTF. The DNA of the CDR3 is TGTGCCAGCAGTTTTTATCAGGGTGTAGGGGGATATGGCTACACCTTC.

V and J are TRBV30 and TRBJ2-2; no definite D call. Trimming removed 2 bases at V and 6 bases at J, with 13 bases between. CDR1 and CDR2 from the germline V gene are GTSNPN and SVGIG (reference sequence). CDR3 length: 14 amino acids. CDR3 sequence reads: CAWSKIASAGELFF. The CDR3, as DNA: TGTGCCTGGAGTAAGATAGCTTCCGCCGGGGAGCTGTTTTTT.

The rearrangement joins TRBV5-4 to TRBJ2-1, with a tentative D call TRBD2 (5 bases). The CDR3 has 16 residues. In germline, CDR1 is SGHNT, CDR2 YYREEE (reference sequence). V gave up 2 bases and J gave up 2 bases, with 14 bases separating them. For the CDR3, the DNA is TGTGCCAGCAGCTTATCAGCGGACCCCACCTACAATGAGCAGTTCTTC. As protein: CASSLSADPTYNEQFF.

The V gene is TRBV6-6, the J gene TRBJ2-3; 12 bases match TRBD2. Germline CDR1 MNHNY, CDR2 SVGAGI (reference sequence). The CDR3 is 16 amino acids. Trimming removed 5 bases from V and 2 bases from J; junction bases left unmatched: 5. The DNA for the CDR3 is TGTGCCAGCAGTAAAACTAGCGGGAGGACCACAGATACGCAGTATTTT. This codes for CASSKTSGRTTDTQYF.

V usage is TRBV4-2 and J usage is TRBJ2-7; the D gene is possibly TRBD2 (6 bases). Germline-derived CDR1 and CDR2 are LGHNA and YNFKEQ. Trimming took 3 bases from V and 1 from J, leaving 13 bases between them. The CDR3 totals 15 residues. The CDR3 coding sequence is TGTGCCAGCAGCCAGGAAGACGGGACTTCCTACGAGCAGTACTTC. Its translation: CASSQEDGTSYEQYF.

This chain joins TRBV2 and TRBJ2-4; TRBD2 aligns across 11 bases. CDR3 size: 17 residues. Germline V gene data show CDR1 as SNHLY and CDR2 as FYNNEI. V shed 5 bases and J 2 bases; nucleotides not matched to a gene: 8. The CDR3 loop is CASSIPGLADPKNIQYF. The CDR3 region has the DNA TGTGCCAGCAGTATACCGGGACTAGCGGACCCCAAAAACATTCAGTACTTC.

The table lists this clone with a count of one. The V call is TRBV18, the J call TRBJ2-5; TRBD2 matches 12 bases. Trimming took 3 bases from V and 5 from J; bases not matched to a gene: 7. The CDR3 is 16 amino acids. Per germline, CDR1 KGHSH and CDR2 LQKENI. The CDR3 here is CASSPQELAGGETQYF. The DNA for the CDR3 is TGTGCCAGCTCACCCCAGGAACTAGCGGGAGGTGAGACCCAGTACTTC.

The V gene is TRBV6-6, the J gene TRBJ1-2; 7 bases are shared with TRBD1. Trimming at V came to 10 bases and at J to 4 bases, leaving 12 bases not matched to a gene. This CDR3 is built from 14 residues. The V gene's germline CDR1 is MNHNY and CDR2 SVGAGI (reference sequence). The CDR3 DNA reads as TGTGCCACGCTCGAAGCGGGACAGCCCTATGGCTACACCTTC. Translated, it gives CATLEAGQPYGYTF.

Only one count was recorded for this clone. The rearrangement uses TRBV20-1 and TRBJ2-7; unclear D gene. V gave up 6 bases and J gave up 3 bases, with 9 bases separating them. The CDR3 spans 11 residues. Per the germline V gene, CDR1 is DFQATT and CDR2 is SNEGSKA (reference sequence). The CDR3 DNA sequence: TGCAGTGCCATCATAAACTACGAGCAGTACTTC. Translated, it gives CSAIINYEQYF.

The genes are TRBV5-1 and TRBJ1-2; D is uncertain. This CDR3 region has 13 residues. V lost 2 bases and J lost 0, with 5 bases in between. CDR1 is SGHRS and CDR2 is YFSETQ in the germline V gene. The CDR3 here is CASSFGTNYGYTF. DNA for the CDR3: TGCGCCAGCAGCTTCGGTACTAACTATGGCTACACCTTC.

V gene TRBV30 combines with J gene TRBJ1-3, with 7 nucleotides matching TRBD1. Germline-derived CDR1 and CDR2 are GTSNPN and SVGIG (reference sequence). Trimming removed 5 bases from V and 4 bases from J; junction bases left unmatched: 2. The CDR3 loop spans 12 amino acids. The CDR3 region has the DNA TGTGCCTGGGACAGGGTAGGAAACACCATATATTTT. Translated, it gives CAWDRVGNTIYF.

This clone has a single count. The chain uses TRBV28 and TRBJ1-5; the match to TRBD1 covers 9 bases. Per the germline V gene, CDR1 is MDHEN and CDR2 is SYDVKM. The CDR3 length is 16 residues. V lost 8 bases and J lost 6; bases outside the gene matches: 14. CDR3 loop: CASDPSPGTGIQPQHF. In DNA form, the CDR3 reads TGTGCCAGCGACCCTTCTCCCGGGACAGGGATTCAGCCCCAGCATTTT.

This clone appeared once. The chain is built from TRBV9 and TRBJ2-1, with D possibly matching TRBD2 (5 bases). The germline gives CDR1 SGDLS, CDR2 YYNGEE. CDR3 length: 15 amino acids. V was cut by 0 bases and J by 4 bases, with 11 bases left in between. The CDR3 reads CASSVAPGKYNEQFF. DNA of the CDR3: TGTGCCAGCAGCGTAGCTCCGGGAAAATACAATGAGCAGTTCTTC.

V usage is TRBV5-4 and J usage is TRBJ2-4, with 7 bases fitting TRBD2. The CDR3 contains 14 residues. V trimming: 4 bases; J trimming: 3 bases; junction bases outside the gene matches: 4. Germline V gives CDR1 SGHNT, CDR2 YYREEE (reference sequence). Written as DNA, the CDR3 is TGTGCCAGCAGCCCTGGGGAGGGCAAAAACATTCAGTACTTC. Translating it yields CASSPGEGKNIQYF.

This chain connects TRBV7-2 to TRBJ2-5, with D possibly matching TRBD2 (5 bases). CDR1 is SGHTA, CDR2 FQGNSA, per germline. The CDR3 runs to 13 residues. The V gene lost 5 bases and the J gene lost 1 base, with 8 bases spanning the gap. CDR3 residues: CASSRRGQETQYF. The CDR3 DNA reads as TGTGCCAGCAGCCGACGGGGCCAAGAGACCCAGTACTTC.

This clone was recorded only once. The CDR3 coding sequence is TGCGCCAGCAGTCAAATATTGCCCGGGACAGGGGGTCAGCCCCAGCATTTT. It codes for CASSQILPGTGGQPQHF. This sequence joins TRBV23-1 and TRBJ1-5; 11 nucleotides agree with TRBD1. TRBV23-1 is noted as an ORF with a role that remains uncertain. Germline trimming cut 2 bases from V and 6 bases from J; bases unmatched to any gene: 9. The CDR3 totals 17 residues.

The chain links TRBV23-1 to TRBJ1-2; D ambiguous. TRBV23-1 belongs to the ORF category, with a function that is uncertain. This CDR3 has 14 residues. Trimming shortened V by 4 bases and J by 5 bases, and 14 bases separated the two germline ends. CDR3 DNA sequence: TGCGCCAGCAGTCCATGCCCGCGGTTATATGGCTACACCTTC. As protein: CASSPCPRLYGYTF.

The chain links TRBV28 to TRBJ2-7, with 11 bases that match TRBD2. CDR3 length: 17 amino acids. J lost 5 bases, V lost 3 bases, and 12 bases had no gene match. Germline CDR1 MDHEN, CDR2 SYDVKM. The CDR3 DNA reads TGTGCCAGCAGTTTTGAACTAGCGGGAGCTGTTGGTCACGAGCAGTACTTC. Protein sequence: CASSFELAGAVGHEQYF.

The chain couples TRBV4-1 to TRBJ2-7; 9 nucleotides line up with TRBD1. CDR3 size: 15 residues. J was trimmed by 3 bases and V by 2 bases; bases with no gene match: 5. In germline, CDR1 is MGHRA, CDR2 YSYEKL. CDR3 nucleotides: TGCGCCAGCAGCCAACCGGGACAGGGAGTCTACGAGCAGTACTTC. Protein: CASSQPGQGVYEQYF.

In DNA form, the CDR3 reads TGTGCCAGCAGCTTATCCGGGAGGGCCAGGCATGAGCAGTTCTTC. Translating it yields CASSLSGRARHEQFF. The chain carries TRBV7-8 and TRBJ2-1; 8 bases agree with TRBD2. There are 15 residues in the CDR3. Germline V gene sequence: CDR1 SGHVS, CDR2 FQNEAQ. The V segment lost 2 bases and the J segment 8 bases; nucleotides outside the gene matches: 8.

J is TRBJ2-2 and V is TRBV18; TRBD1 matches 8 bases. Trimming cost V 3 bases and J 1 base; bases outside gene matches: 1. The length of the CDR3 is 15 residues. CDR1 is KGHSH, CDR2 LQKENI, per germline. The CDR3 DNA reads as TGTGCCAGCTCACCCGGGACAGGGAACACCGGGGAGCTGTTTTTT. It encodes CASSPGTGNTGELFF.